These T cell receptor beta chains were read from a single sample in a study of blood T cell repertoires in COVID-19. Method: immunoSEQ multiplex PCR; TCRdb's copy keeps in-frame clones and lacks some. This table holds 170,000 or so clones, around 85% found once. Sequencing was done on a sample of PBMCs or T cells enriched from blood (not recorded which). All receptors derive from a man aged 40-50 years who had recovered from COVID-19. Both conserved end residues are part of each CDR3. Each record gives: CDR3 protein, CDR3 DNA, V gene, J gene, D gene. A D gene is named only where the DNA matches it firmly.

CDR3aa: CASSLAGRGSNTEAFF
CDR3nt: TGTGCCAGCAGCTTGGCCGGAAGGGGCTCGAACACTGAAGCTTTCTTT
v_gene: TRBV5-4
j_gene: TRBJ1-1
d_gene: -

CDR3aa: CASSQLEGSEAFF
CDR3nt: TGTGCCAGCAGCCAACTTGAGGGCTCTGAAGCTTTCTTT
v_gene: TRBV3-1/TRBV3-2
j_gene: TRBJ1-1
d_gene: -

CDR3aa: CASTPPGVDGYTF
CDR3nt: TGTGCCAGCACCCCGCCGGGAGTAGACGGCTACACCTTC
v_gene: TRBV12-3/TRBV12-4
j_gene: TRBJ1-2
d_gene: -

CDR3aa: CASSSNTANTEAFF
CDR3nt: TGTGCCAGCAGTTCCAATACAGCGAACACTGAAGCTTTCTTT
v_gene: TRBV11-3
j_gene: TRBJ1-1
d_gene: -

CDR3aa: CASSGDGDLRRVETQYF
CDR3nt: TGTGCCAGCAGTGGAGATGGTGATCTCAGGCGAGTGGAGACCCAGTACTTC
v_gene: TRBV6-1
j_gene: TRBJ2-5
d_gene: -

CDR3aa: CASTLDGVSNQPQHF
CDR3nt: TGTGCCAGCACGCTGGACGGGGTTAGCAATCAGCCCCAGCATTTT
v_gene: TRBV2
j_gene: TRBJ1-5
d_gene: -

CDR3aa: CASSPVSGTAYEQYF
CDR3nt: TGCGCCAGCAGCCCCGTCTCCGGGACAGCCTACGAGCAGTACTTC
v_gene: TRBV5-1
j_gene: TRBJ2-7
d_gene: TRBD1

CDR3aa: CASSLATNEKLFF
CDR3nt: TGCGCCAGCAGCCTTGCGACTAATGAAAAACTGTTTTTT
v_gene: TRBV5-1
j_gene: TRBJ1-4
d_gene: -

CDR3aa: CASTPGGQGFDTEAFF
CDR3nt: TGTGCCAGCACCCCAGGGGGACAGGGCTTTGACACTGAAGCTTTCTTT
v_gene: TRBV2
j_gene: TRBJ1-1
d_gene: TRBD1

CDR3aa: CASSDPGQGADTIYF
CDR3nt: TGTGCCAGCAGTGACCCCGGGCAGGGCGCGGACACCATATATTTT
v_gene: TRBV2
j_gene: TRBJ1-3
d_gene: -

CDR3aa: CASSHPRDRRITEAFF
CDR3nt: TGTGCCAGCAGTCACCCCCGGGACAGAAGAATCACTGAAGCTTTCTTT
v_gene: TRBV28
j_gene: TRBJ1-1
d_gene: TRBD1

CDR3aa: CATSRDFRTGVAEAFF
CDR3nt: TGTGCCACCAGCAGAGATTTCCGGACAGGGGTCGCTGAAGCTTTCTTT
v_gene: TRBV15
j_gene: TRBJ1-1
d_gene: TRBD1

CDR3aa: CASSWEGWNTEAFF
CDR3nt: TGTGCCAGCAGCTGGGAGGGTTGGAACACTGAAGCTTTCTTT
v_gene: TRBV7-9
j_gene: TRBJ1-1
d_gene: -

CDR3aa: CATRDRGSGNTIYF
CDR3nt: TGTGCCACCAGGGACAGGGGCTCTGGAAACACCATATATTTT
v_gene: TRBV25-1
j_gene: TRBJ1-3
d_gene: TRBD1

CDR3aa: CASSLEPATNEKLFF
CDR3nt: TGTGCCAGCAGCTTAGAACCAGCAACTAATGAAAAACTGTTTTTT
v_gene: TRBV11-2
j_gene: TRBJ1-4
d_gene: -